The 4 T cell receptor beta chains given below trace back to one sample, sequenced in a study of T-cell reconstitution after alpha-beta-depleted transplantation in children. The library targeted TCRbeta and was prepared with unique molecular identifiers. TCRdb analysed the PCR reads with MiXCR anew, one entry per CDR3 protein. The sample has hundreds of thousands of distinct CDR3 sequences; roughly 13% are singletons. The sample in question was PBMCs, mostly from graft donor cells, obtained 360 days after TCRalphabeta/CD19-depleted stem cell transplant. The receptors were gathered from a male patient between 5 and 17 years old who had a stem cell transplant for acute myeloid leukemia, so the T cells may come from the graft donor.

This clonotype was seen a few times. The chain links TRBV9 to TRBJ2-5; D is unresolved. CDR1 is SGDLS and CDR2 is YYNGEE in the germline V gene. This CDR3 is built from 14 residues. The V and J ends lost 4 bases and 1 base respectively, with 11 bases between them. The CDR3 protein is CASSRAASQETQYF. As DNA, the CDR3 is TGTGCCAGCAGCCGCGCCGCCAGCCAAGAGACCCAGTACTTC.

This chain links TRBV25-1 with TRBJ2-2; D is ambiguous. The CDR3 sequence is 11 residues long. The V end lost 8 bases, the J end lost 10 bases, and 11 bases lay between the germline ends. Germline values: CDR1 MGHDK, CDR2 SYGVNS. The CDR3 DNA reads TGTGCCAGCGGACCTCCGACGGAGCTGTTTTTT. Protein sequence: CASGPPTELFF.

This clonotype was seen repeatedly, ten times or more. This rearrangement joins TRBV29-1 to TRBJ2-3; no clear D gene. The CDR3 contains 15 residues. Germline values: CDR1 SQVTM, CDR2 ANQGSEA. The ends were cut back, 4 bases at V and 4 bases at J, with 18 bases in the middle. The CDR3 DNA reads as TGCAGCGTTGCAGTACGACAAGGTCTGGCAGATACGCAGTATTTT. Translation: CSVAVRQGLADTQYF.

The sample holds many counts of this clonotype. The chain uses TRBV29-1 and TRBJ1-1; D ambiguous. This CDR3 spans 11 amino acids. The germline V gene has CDR1 SQVTM and CDR2 ANQGSEA. The V and J ends lost 0 bases and 10 bases respectively, with 9 bases between them. CDR3 in DNA: TGCAGCGTTGAAGATCCAGGCAGAGCTTTCTTT. Its protein is CSVEDPGRAFF.